This entry lists 16 T cell receptor beta chains sequenced from one sample in a study of T-cell memory formation after mild COVID-19. Via MiXCR, TCRdb re-called the 5' RACE reads, giving one row per CDR3 protein. The sample contains a few hundred thousand distinct CDR3 sequences, around 20% of which appear only once. Input material: PBMCs or a T cell subset sorted from them (not recorded which). The source is an adult woman who had mild COVID-19 (a few samples of this study predate the infection). Cell type and time point are not known.

The chain carries TRBV6-1 and TRBJ2-3; the D gene is possibly TRBD2 (5 bases). Trimming removed 4 bases at V and 9 bases at J, with 14 bases between. The CDR3 spans 13 residues. From germline, CDR1 is MNHNS and CDR2 SASEGT. As DNA, the CDR3 is TGTGCCAGCAGTGCCGAAATTGGGGAGACGCAGTATTTT. Protein product: CASSAEIGETQYF.

This chain joins TRBV2 and TRBJ2-7; 8 bases align to TRBD1. The CDR3 loop spans 15 amino acids. The junction had 7 bases not matched to a gene; V was cut back by 6 bases and J by 0 bases. Germline V lookup: CDR1 SNHLY, CDR2 FYNNEI. CDR3 in amino acids: CASRRGTGASYEQYV. DNA of the CDR3: TGTGCCAGCAGGAGGGGGACAGGTGCCTCCTACGAGCAGTACGTC.

The CDR3 DNA follows: TGTGCCAGCAGTGAGCGAGGGGCGGGTGAGCAGTTCTTC. It yields the protein CASSERGAGEQFF. The V and J genes are TRBV25-1 and TRBJ2-1; D might be TRBD1 or TRBD2, each matching 5 bases. The CDR3 covers 13 residues. Trimming left V 3 bases short and J 9 bases short, with 12 bases between. The germline gives CDR1 MGHDK, CDR2 SYGVNS.

The rearrangement joins TRBV4-1 to TRBJ2-3, with a possible D match to TRBD2 (6 bases). The germline CDR1 and CDR2 sequences are MGHRA and YSYEKL. V was trimmed by 0 bases and J by 0 bases, leaving 13 bases between them. The CDR3 is 17 amino acids. DNA for the CDR3: TGCGCCAGCAGCCAAGATGTGCTAGGGACTAGCACAGATACGCAGTATTTT. Its protein is CASSQDVLGTSTDTQYF.

This clonotype has a handful of counts. This chain uses TRBV20-1 with TRBJ1-5, with 7 bases matching TRBD1. This CDR3 is built from 16 residues. V lost 0 bases, J lost 1 base, and 6 bases stayed unmatched. Germline V gives CDR1 DFQATT, CDR2 SNEGSKA (reference sequence). The chain's CDR3 is CSARDKDRLSNQPQHF. CDR3 nucleotides: TGCAGTGCTAGAGATAAGGACAGGCTGAGCAATCAGCCCCAGCATTTT.

The rearrangement uses TRBV5-4 and TRBJ2-2, with 10 bases aligning to TRBD2. This CDR3 contains 16 residues. The V gene end was trimmed by 4 bases and the J gene end by 2 bases; junction bases not matched to a gene: 5. Per the germline V gene, CDR1 is SGHNT and CDR2 is YYREEE (reference sequence). CDR3 amino acids: CASSSPSGGNTGELFF. CDR3 DNA: TGTGCCAGCAGCAGCCCTAGCGGGGGAAACACCGGGGAGCTGTTTTTT. The whole variable domain, filled in from reference TRBV5-4 and TRBJ2-2, reads ETGVTQSPTHLIKTRGQQVTLRCSSQSGHNTVSWYQQALGQGPQFIFQYYREEENGRGNFPPRFSGLQFPNYSSELNVNALELDDSALYLCASSSPSGGNTGELFFGEGSRLTVL.

The chain has TRBV19 and TRBJ2-1, with 13 nucleotides matching TRBD2. The germline V gene has CDR1 LNHDA and CDR2 SQIVND (reference sequence). There are 16 residues in the CDR3. The trim removed 6 bases at V and 7 bases at J, leaving 9 bases unmatched. CDR3 residues: CASSFPGLAGSNEQFF. CDR3 in DNA: TGTGCCAGTAGCTTTCCGGGACTAGCGGGATCTAATGAGCAGTTCTTC.

CDR3 nucleotide sequence: TGCAGTGCCCCAACAGGGGGCGGACGGAACACTGAAGCTTTCTTT. Protein product: CSAPTGGGRNTEAFF. This chain joins TRBV20-1 and TRBJ1-1; 9 bases align to TRBD1. This CDR3 region has 15 residues. With 6 bases clipped from V and 1 base from J, the junction kept 9 bases outside the gene matches. Germline lookup yields CDR1 DFQATT and CDR2 SNEGSKA (reference sequence).

This clonotype was seen a handful of times. The chain joins TRBV10-3 to TRBJ2-1, with D possibly being TRBD2 (6 bases). The germline gives CDR1 ENHRY, CDR2 SYGVKD. V dropped 5 bases and J dropped 9 bases, with 14 bases sitting between them. The CDR3 is made up of 13 amino acids. The CDR3 DNA reads as TGTGCCATCAGTCGGGCTAGCGAGGGTGAGCAGTTCTTC. This codes for CAISRASEGEQFF.

This clonotype has more than one count but fewer than ten. The V gene is TRBV12-3 or TRBV12-4, the J gene TRBJ1-1; a weak D match, TRBD1 (5 bases). The CDR3 has 14 residues. V lost 6 bases to trimming and J lost 0 bases, with 11 bases between them. The CDR3 region has the DNA TGTGCCAGCAGAACACAGGCTCTGAACACTGAAGCTTTCTTT. It translates to CASRTQALNTEAFF.

This chain uses TRBV7-9 with TRBJ1-2; D remains unclear. Germline V gives CDR1 SEHNR, CDR2 FQNEAQ (reference sequence). The CDR3 is 13 residues long. V lost 7 bases and J lost 4, with 13 bases in between. The CDR3 here is CASTLGTFYGYTF. CDR3 coding DNA: TGTGCCAGCACCCTCGGTACTTTCTATGGCTACACCTTC. The entire variable domain, with the rest obtained from reference TRBV7-9 and TRBJ1-2, is as follows: DTGVSQNPRHKITKRGQNVTFRCDPISEHNRLYWYRQTLGQGPEFLTYFQNEAQLEKSRLLSDRFSAERPKGSFSTLEIQRTEQGDSAMYLCASTLGTFYGYTFGSGTRLTVV.

This clonotype was seen only a few times. This chain links TRBV29-1 with TRBJ1-1, with D perhaps TRBD1 (5 bases). This CDR3 comprises 12 residues. CDR1 SQVTM and CDR2 ANQGSEA come from the germline V gene. Trimming left V 6 bases short and J 7 bases short, with 15 bases between. The CDR3 is CSVGSQGIEAFF. The CDR3 DNA is TGCAGCGTCGGTAGTCAGGGTATTGAAGCTTTCTTT. Drawing the rest from reference TRBV29-1 and TRBJ1-1, the complete variable domain is SAVISQKPSRDICQRGTSLTIQCQVDSQVTMMFWYRQQPGQSLTLIATANQGSEATYESGFVIDKFPISRPNLTFSTLTVSNMSPEDSSIYLCSVGSQGIEAFFGQGTRLTVV.

This clonotype was seen repeatedly, ten times or more. V gene TRBV11-2 combines with J gene TRBJ2-7; maybe TRBD1 (5 bases). From germline, CDR1 is SGHAT and CDR2 FQNNGV. The CDR3 has 14 amino acids. V lost 5 bases to trimming and J lost 0 bases, with 11 bases between them. The chain's CDR3 is CASSLTDSSYEQYF. CDR3 sequence (DNA): TGTGCCAGCAGCCTAACCGACAGCTCCTACGAGCAGTACTTC.

The chain carries TRBV27 and TRBJ1-2; D remains ambiguous. Trimming cost V 6 bases and J 8 bases, with 16 bases left between them. There are 13 residues in the CDR3. Germline CDR1 is MNHEY and CDR2 is SMNVEV (reference sequence). The DNA for the CDR3 is TGTGCCAGCAGCTCCGAGCGGGCTAGGGGCTACACCTTC. This gives the protein CASSSERARGYTF.

This chain joins TRBV7-3 and TRBJ1-1; D is unresolved. Germline V lookup: CDR1 SGHTA, CDR2 FQGTGA. The length of the CDR3 is 13 residues. Trimming pared 2 bases from V and 2 bases from J, leaving 6 bases between. The CDR3 DNA is TGTGCCAGCAGCTTAGAGGCAAACACTGAAGCTTTCTTT. The encoded protein is CASSLEANTEAFF.

Only a few counts were recorded for this clonotype. The chain is built from TRBV30 and TRBJ1-1; 10 nucleotides align to TRBD1. J gave up 8 bases and V 8 bases, and 29 bases lay outside the gene matches. CDR1 is GTSNPN, CDR2 SVGIG, per germline (reference sequence). There are 19 residues in the CDR3. CDR3 sequence (DNA): TGTGCCGTAAGGGCGGGACAGGGGTCGGAGTTTATCGGCAGATTGGAAGCTTTCTTT. This codes for CAVRAGQGSEFIGRLEAFF. Together with reference TRBV30 and TRBJ1-1, the CDR3 gives the full variable domain: SQTIHQWPATLVQPVGSPLSLECTVEGTSNPNLYWYRQAAGRGLQLLFYSVGIGQISSEVPQNLSASRPQDRQFILSSKKLLLSDSGFYLCAVRAGQGSEFIGRLEAFFGQGTRLTVV.